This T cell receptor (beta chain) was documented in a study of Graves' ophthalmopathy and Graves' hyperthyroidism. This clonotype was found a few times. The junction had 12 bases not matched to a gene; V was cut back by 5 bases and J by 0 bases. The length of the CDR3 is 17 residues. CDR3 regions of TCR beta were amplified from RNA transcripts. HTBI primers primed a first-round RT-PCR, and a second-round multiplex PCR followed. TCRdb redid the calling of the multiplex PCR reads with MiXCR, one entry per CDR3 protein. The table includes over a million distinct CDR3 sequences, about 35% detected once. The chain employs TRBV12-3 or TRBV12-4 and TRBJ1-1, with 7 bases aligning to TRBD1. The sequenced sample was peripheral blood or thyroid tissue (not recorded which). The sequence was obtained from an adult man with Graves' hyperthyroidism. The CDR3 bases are TGTGCCAGCAGTCAGGACAGGTGGGGGAAAATGAACACTGAAGCTTTCTTT. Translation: CASSQDRWGKMNTEAFF.